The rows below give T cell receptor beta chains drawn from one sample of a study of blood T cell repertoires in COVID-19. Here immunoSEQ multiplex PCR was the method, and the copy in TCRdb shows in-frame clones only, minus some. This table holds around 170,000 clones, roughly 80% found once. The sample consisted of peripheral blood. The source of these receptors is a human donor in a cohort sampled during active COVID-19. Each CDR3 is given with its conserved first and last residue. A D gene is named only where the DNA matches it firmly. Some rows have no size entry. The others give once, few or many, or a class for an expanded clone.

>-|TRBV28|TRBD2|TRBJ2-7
TGTGCCAGCAGCCTAGCGGGAGGCGCCTACGAGCAGTACTTC
CASSLAGGAYEQYF
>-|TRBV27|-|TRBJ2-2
TGTGCCAGCAGCCGGGGTAACACCGGGGAGCTGTTTTTT
CASSRGNTGELFF
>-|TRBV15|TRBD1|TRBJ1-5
TGTGCCACCAGCAGAGATCTGACAGGGTTTAGCAATCAGCCCCAGCATTTT
CATSRDLTGFSNQPQHF
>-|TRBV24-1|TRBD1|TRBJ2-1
TGTGCCACCAGCGGACAGGGGGGTTTCGGTGAGCAGTTCTTC
CATSGQGGFGEQFF
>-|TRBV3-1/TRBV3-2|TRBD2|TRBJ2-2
TGTGCCAGCAGCCTAGCTAGCGGCTACGCGAACACCGGGGAGCTGTTTTTT
CASSLASGYANTGELFF
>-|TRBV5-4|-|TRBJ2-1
TGTGCCAGCAGCTTGGGCCGGTTGTCCAACTCCTACAATGAGCAGTTCTTC
CASSLGRLSNSYNEQFF
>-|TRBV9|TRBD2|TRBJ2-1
TGTGCCAGCAGCCCCCGTTTAGCGGGGTACAATGAGCAGTTCTTC
CASSPRLAGYNEQFF
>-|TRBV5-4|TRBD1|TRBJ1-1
TGTGCCAGCAGCTTGGGGGACAGGAACACTGAAGCTTTCTTT
CASSLGDRNTEAFF
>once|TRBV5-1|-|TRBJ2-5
TGCGCCAGCAGCTTGGAGGGGGGGCCGGAGACCCAGTACTTC
CASSLEGGPETQYF
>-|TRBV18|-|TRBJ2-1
TGTGCCAGCTCACCGGGACTCGTCAATGAGCAGTTCTTC
CASSPGLVNEQFF
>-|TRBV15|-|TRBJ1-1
TGTGCCACCAGCAGAGATCTGAGGAACACTGAAGCTTTCTTT
CATSRDLRNTEAFF
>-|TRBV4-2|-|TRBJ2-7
TGTGCCAGCAGCCAAGATAGAGGGAGTTACGAGCAGTACTTC
CASSQDRGSYEQYF
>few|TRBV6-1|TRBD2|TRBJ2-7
TGTGCCAGCAGTGAACGGCAGGGACTGCTAGCGGGGGGTTTTTACGAGCAGTACTTC
CASSERQGLLAGGFYEQYF
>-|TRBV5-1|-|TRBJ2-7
TGCGCCAGCAGCTTGGGGTCGGGAAGCCCTTACGAGCAGTACTTC
CASSLGSGSPYEQYF
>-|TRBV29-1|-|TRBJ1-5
TGCAGCGTTTCCCACTCGAATCAGCCCCAGCATTTT
CSVSHSNQPQHF
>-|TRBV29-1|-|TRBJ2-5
TGCAGCGTTGAAGGAGGGATTAGCAGGGAGACCCAGTACTTC
CSVEGGISRETQYF
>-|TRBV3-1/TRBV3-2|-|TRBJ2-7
TGTGCCAGCAGCCCCGAGGTCTTTGACGAGCAGTACTTC
CASSPEVFDEQYF
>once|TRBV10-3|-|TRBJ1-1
TGTGCCATCAGTGGGGTGCAGGGGTACACTGAAGCTTTCTTT
CAISGVQGYTEAFF
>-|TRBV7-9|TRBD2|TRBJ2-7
TGTGCCAGCAGCTTAGATGGGGGACTAGCGGTCTACGAGCAGTACTTC
CASSLDGGLAVYEQYF
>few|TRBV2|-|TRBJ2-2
TGTGCCAGCAGCTCGACTAGGAACACCGGGGAGCTGTTTTTT
CASSSTRNTGELFF
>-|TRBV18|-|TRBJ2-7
TGTGCCAGCTCCCAGGCGAGGGACACCTACGAGCAGTACTTC
CASSQARDTYEQYF
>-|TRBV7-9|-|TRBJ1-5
TGTGCCAGCAGCAGGACTGATAGCAATCAGCCCCAGCATTTT
CASSRTDSNQPQHF
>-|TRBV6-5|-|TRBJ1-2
TGTGCCAGCAGTTACTCCCCGCTCACAGGACCCTACACCTTC
CASSYSPLTGPYTF
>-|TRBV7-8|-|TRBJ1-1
TGTGCCAGCAGCTTTGGGCAGATGAACACTGAAGCTTTCTTT
CASSFGQMNTEAFF
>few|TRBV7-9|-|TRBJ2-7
TGTGCCAGCAGCCCTCGACAGAGCTCCTACGAGCAGTACTTC
CASSPRQSSYEQYF
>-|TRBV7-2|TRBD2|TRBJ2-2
TGTGCCAGCAGCTTTAGCGGGGCGAACACCGGGGAGCTGTTTTTT
CASSFSGANTGELFF
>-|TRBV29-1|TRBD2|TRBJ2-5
TGCAGCGTTACCGGGACTAGCGGGGGAATTAGAGAGACCCAGTACTTC
CSVTGTSGGIRETQYF
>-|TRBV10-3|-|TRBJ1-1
TGTGCCATCAGAGAACAGGGTGAAGCTTTCTTT
CAIREQGEAFF
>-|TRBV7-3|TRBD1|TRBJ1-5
TGTGCCAGCAGCAGATCCGAACAGGGGAAGAACAATCAGCCCCAGCATTTT
CASSRSEQGKNNQPQHF
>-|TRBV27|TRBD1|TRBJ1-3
TGTGCCAGCAGTTCCAAGACAGGGACGGAAGGAAACACCATATATTTT
CASSSKTGTEGNTIYF
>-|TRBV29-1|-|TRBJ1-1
TGCAGCGTAGAAAGGACAGAAAACACTGAAGCTTTCTTT
CSVERTENTEAFF
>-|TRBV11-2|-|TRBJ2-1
TGTGCCAGCAGCTTACCAGGGTGGGCACAAGATGAGCAGTTCTTC
CASSLPGWAQDEQFF
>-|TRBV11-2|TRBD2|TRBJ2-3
TGTGCCAGCAGCTTAGCTTTGGGACTAGCGGGAGTTTTTACAGATACGCAGTATTTT
CASSLALGLAGVFTDTQYF
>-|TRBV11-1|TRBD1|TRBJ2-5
TGTGCCAGCAGGCCGGGACAGGGGATCCAAGAGACCCAGTACTTC
CASRPGQGIQETQYF
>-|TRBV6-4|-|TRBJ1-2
TGTGCCAGCAGTGACCTTGGCAGGGGCTACACCTTC
CASSDLGRGYTF
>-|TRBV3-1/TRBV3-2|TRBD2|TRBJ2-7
TGTGCCAGCAGCCAGCTTAGCGGGAGTTACGAGCAGTACTTC
CASSQLSGSYEQYF
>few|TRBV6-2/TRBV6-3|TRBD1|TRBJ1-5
TGTGCCAGCAGCCCGGTGACAGGGGGACAGCCCCAGCATTTT
CASSPVTGGQPQHF
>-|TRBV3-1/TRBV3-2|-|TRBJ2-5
TGTGCCAGCAGCCAAGAAATTTCGGATCGGGGGGCGCAAGAGACCCAGTACTTC
CASSQEISDRGAQETQYF
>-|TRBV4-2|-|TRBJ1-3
TGTGCCAGCAGCCAAGATCAACACTCTGGAAACACCATATATTTT
CASSQDQHSGNTIYF
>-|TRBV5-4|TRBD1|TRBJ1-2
TGTGCCAGCAGCCCCAGACAGGGGATGTATGGCTACACCTTC
CASSPRQGMYGYTF
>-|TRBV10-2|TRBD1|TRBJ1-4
TGCGCCAGCAGCCATTACCCGGGGACAGATAAAAGTTTT
CASSHYPGTDKSF
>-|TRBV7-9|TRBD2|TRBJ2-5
TGTGCCACCCGACTAGCGGTAGGAGAGACCCAGTACTTC
CATRLAVGETQYF
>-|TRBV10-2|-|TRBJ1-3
TGCGCCAGCAGTGGAATTGGCAGGGTTTCTGGAAACACCATATATTTT
CASSGIGRVSGNTIYF
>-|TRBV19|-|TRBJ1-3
TGTGCCAGTAGACGGGGCTCTGGAAACACCATATATTTT
CASRRGSGNTIYF
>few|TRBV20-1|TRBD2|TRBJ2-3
TGCAGTGCTAGTGAGCGGGATTGGACAGATACGCAGTATTTT
CSASERDWTDTQYF
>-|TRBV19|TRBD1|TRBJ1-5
TGTGCCAGTAGCCCCACGGGACAGAGCAATCAGCCCCAGCATTTT
CASSPTGQSNQPQHF
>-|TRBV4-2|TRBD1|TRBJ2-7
TGTGCCAGCAGCCAAGATCGCGGACAGGGTTCTAGGGAGCAGTACTTC
CASSQDRGQGSREQYF
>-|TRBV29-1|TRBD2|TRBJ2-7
TGCAGCGTTGTACCCGGGACTAGCGGGAGAGGTGAGCAGTACTTC
CSVVPGTSGRGEQYF
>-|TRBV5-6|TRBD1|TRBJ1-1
TGTGCCAGCAGCCGCCCAGGGACAGGGCGACAGGTAGGAGCTTTCTTT
CASSRPGTGRQVGAFF
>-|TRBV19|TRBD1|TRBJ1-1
TGTGCCAGTACCGACAGGGCAAGAGTAGCTTTCTTT
CASTDRARVAFF
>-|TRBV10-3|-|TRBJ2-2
TGTGCCATCAAAGTGGGAGTTAAAACCGGGGAGCTGTTTTTT
CAIKVGVKTGELFF
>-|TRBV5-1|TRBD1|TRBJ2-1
TGCGCCAGCAGCTTGGGACAGGGGGTCTCCGATGAGCAGTTCTTC
CASSLGQGVSDEQFF
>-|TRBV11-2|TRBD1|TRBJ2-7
TGTGCCAGCAGGCGCCCCGGGACAGGTCGATACGAGCAGTACTTC
CASRRPGTGRYEQYF
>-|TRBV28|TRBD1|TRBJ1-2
TGTGCCAGCAGTTACCCCCAGGGGGAGGATAACTATGGCTACACCTTC
CASSYPQGEDNYGYTF
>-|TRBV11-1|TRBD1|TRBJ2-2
TGTGCCAGCAGCCACAGGGGGGCGAACACCGGGGAGCTGTTTTTT
CASSHRGANTGELFF